The rows below give T cell receptor beta chains drawn from one sample of a study of shared clonotypes between healthy human individuals. TCRdb keeps only in-frame clones here, not all; method: immunoSEQ multiplex PCR. The table includes around 2,000,000 clones, roughly 94% detected once. Specimen: naive CD4+ T cells sorted from blood. Receptor source: a young man in good health. CDR3s leave out the opening cysteine and the closing phenylalanine or tryptophan. The order of the fields is V gene, J gene, clone size, CDR3 protein. Clone size is given for some rows only: seen once, a few or many times, or a class if the clone is expanded.

v_call: TRBV6-6; j_call: TRBJ2-2; clone_size: -; cdr3_aa: ACSVGVIGPGELF
v_call: TRBV30; j_call: TRBJ1-2; clone_size: -; cdr3_aa: AWSKPDGYT
v_call: TRBV18; j_call: TRBJ2-5; clone_size: -; cdr3_aa: ASSRRDSVGEETQY
v_call: TRBV7-2; j_call: TRBJ2-3; clone_size: -; cdr3_aa: ASSQTGKNTDTQY
v_call: TRBV18; j_call: TRBJ1-2; clone_size: -; cdr3_aa: ASSPLSAPYGYT
v_call: TRBV2; j_call: TRBJ1-4; clone_size: -; cdr3_aa: ASNRNPSTNEKLF
v_call: TRBV5-1; j_call: TRBJ2-7; clone_size: -; cdr3_aa: ASSPNTAGLSYEQY
v_call: TRBV5-5; j_call: TRBJ1-1; clone_size: -; cdr3_aa: ASSSNRGVLNTEAF
v_call: TRBV7-2; j_call: TRBJ2-5; clone_size: once; cdr3_aa: ASSLARETQY
v_call: TRBV5-1; j_call: TRBJ2-6; clone_size: -; cdr3_aa: ASSLGWSSGANVLT
v_call: TRBV5-1; j_call: TRBJ2-3; clone_size: -; cdr3_aa: ASSRGLAGGPRLSDTQY
v_call: TRBV13; j_call: TRBJ2-6; clone_size: -; cdr3_aa: ASSSLVQSRANVLT
v_call: TRBV10-3; j_call: TRBJ2-2; clone_size: once; cdr3_aa: AISSGSPNTGELF
v_call: TRBV19; j_call: TRBJ2-5; clone_size: -; cdr3_aa: ASKNLAGGYQETQY
v_call: TRBV5-1; j_call: TRBJ2-3; clone_size: -; cdr3_aa: ASSLAGLTTGDTQY
v_call: TRBV10-3; j_call: TRBJ2-5; clone_size: -; cdr3_aa: AIRGGPQETQY
v_call: TRBV5-1; j_call: TRBJ2-7; clone_size: -; cdr3_aa: ASSPDYSYEQY
v_call: TRBV7-2; j_call: TRBJ1-2; clone_size: -; cdr3_aa: ASSLKGSGSLDGYT
v_call: TRBV19; j_call: TRBJ2-1; clone_size: -; cdr3_aa: ASKAGARYNEQF
v_call: TRBV29-1; j_call: TRBJ1-1; clone_size: -; cdr3_aa: SVVVLWGTMNTEAF
v_call: TRBV10-3; j_call: TRBJ1-5; clone_size: once; cdr3_aa: AISETGGRSNQPQH
v_call: TRBV5-8; j_call: TRBJ2-5; clone_size: -; cdr3_aa: ASSLQGTQY
v_call: TRBV7-9; j_call: TRBJ2-3; clone_size: -; cdr3_aa: ASSLGAITDTQY
v_call: TRBV29-1; j_call: TRBJ2-4; clone_size: -; cdr3_aa: SARTGDLAKNIQY
v_call: TRBV4-1; j_call: TRBJ1-6; clone_size: -; cdr3_aa: ASSQEQSSYNSPLH
v_call: TRBV6-1; j_call: TRBJ2-7; clone_size: -; cdr3_aa: ASSDEVGRSYEQY
v_call: TRBV6-4; j_call: TRBJ1-2; clone_size: -; cdr3_aa: ASSDSGGLLYGYT
v_call: TRBV18; j_call: TRBJ2-5; clone_size: -; cdr3_aa: ASSPTTGGLETQY
v_call: TRBV9; j_call: TRBJ2-2; clone_size: -; cdr3_aa: ASMWADGVGELF
v_call: TRBV5-1; j_call: TRBJ2-5; clone_size: -; cdr3_aa: ASSSGSTSAQETQY
v_call: TRBV6-1; j_call: TRBJ2-2; clone_size: -; cdr3_aa: AAGGKTTGELF
v_call: TRBV29-1; j_call: TRBJ1-2; clone_size: -; cdr3_aa: SVANGANYGYT
v_call: TRBV27; j_call: TRBJ2-5; clone_size: -; cdr3_aa: ASSVDRTETQY
v_call: TRBV11-2; j_call: TRBJ2-7; clone_size: -; cdr3_aa: ASSLGFLAGGAQY
v_call: TRBV5-6; j_call: TRBJ2-1; clone_size: -; cdr3_aa: ASSLVGRRGQGDEQF
v_call: TRBV4-1; j_call: TRBJ2-7; clone_size: -; cdr3_aa: ASSQPRQGSYEQY
v_call: TRBV6-1; j_call: TRBJ2-2; clone_size: -; cdr3_aa: ASSALAGAGGELF
v_call: TRBV10-3; j_call: TRBJ2-7; clone_size: -; cdr3_aa: AISESMDYEQY
v_call: TRBV25-1; j_call: TRBJ2-3; clone_size: -; cdr3_aa: ASKDSLAGTDTQY
v_call: TRBV4-1; j_call: TRBJ1-1; clone_size: -; cdr3_aa: ASSQALSADIRSEAF
v_call: TRBV5-6; j_call: TRBJ1-1; clone_size: -; cdr3_aa: ASSLAGGGTEAF
v_call: TRBV6-1; j_call: TRBJ1-2; clone_size: -; cdr3_aa: ASQSWYGYT
v_call: TRBV4-2; j_call: TRBJ2-7; clone_size: -; cdr3_aa: ASSQDQGRGEQY
v_call: TRBV7-9; j_call: TRBJ2-7; clone_size: -; cdr3_aa: ASSLEGGNYEQY
v_call: TRBV5-6; j_call: TRBJ1-1; clone_size: -; cdr3_aa: ASSPDRGMNTEAF
v_call: TRBV19; j_call: TRBJ2-7; clone_size: -; cdr3_aa: ASSIDDRGYEQY
v_call: TRBV6-6; j_call: TRBJ2-7; clone_size: once; cdr3_aa: ASSYSGDTTYEQY
v_call: TRBV2; j_call: TRBJ2-3; clone_size: -; cdr3_aa: ASSEGSPADTQY
v_call: TRBV6-5; j_call: TRBJ1-1; clone_size: -; cdr3_aa: ASSKVVGGRAEAF
v_call: TRBV11-2; j_call: TRBJ1-4; clone_size: -; cdr3_aa: ASSLGGLNEKLF
v_call: TRBV2; j_call: TRBJ2-6; clone_size: -; cdr3_aa: ASSGSGANVLT
v_call: TRBV5-4; j_call: TRBJ2-7; clone_size: once; cdr3_aa: ASSSGIQVYEQY
v_call: TRBV28; j_call: TRBJ1-1; clone_size: -; cdr3_aa: ASRSATEAF